This T cell receptor (beta chain) was recovered during a study of cytomegalovirus exposure and HLA in healthy donors. Study context: Genotyping of 398 donors showed that 80% to 85% belonged to the Caucasian-associated ancestry cluster.

Comments on this clone: What it binds is unknown.

Study-level results: In a later analysis, at a false discovery rate of 0.05, some 15,000 TCR beta sequences were associated with HLA alleles.

Use of 60 Vbeta and 13 Jbeta primers characterized the PCR. Profiled with immunoSEQ multiplex PCR; TCRdb holds only in-frame clones, not every one. The sample carries 100,000 to 150,000 clones, 76% recorded once. Between the trimmed V and J ends, which lost 5 bases and 8 bases, there was a span of 15 bases. This CDR3 spans 13 amino acids. Germline assignment: CDR1 MNHNS and CDR2 SASEGT. V usage is TRBV6-1 and J usage is TRBJ1-2, with D tentatively TRBD1 (5 bases). The receptor was isolated from a man in his forties or fifties in good health and CMV-seronegative. The sample taken for sequencing was PBMCs. The chain's CDR3 is CASSPQGWGGYTF. The CDR3 region has the DNA TGTGCCAGCAGTCCTCAGGGATGGGGAGGCTACACCTTC.